Sequencing of this T cell receptor (beta chain) was carried out in a study of tissue T cells after allogeneic stem cell transplantation. Turning to the study itself: Samples with visible lymphocytes on H&E were prioritized for sequencing. The study, taken as a whole, reports: Anatomically similar tissues had similar TCR repertoires within each patient.

Worth noting for this clone: Its target is not known.

Sequencing of TCRbeta CDR3 at survey depth gave sequences and template counts. Libraries were prepared by immunoSEQ multiplex PCR; TCRdb keeps only in-frame clonotypes and omits some of them. The sample lists 1,500 or so clones, 80% to 85% occurring once. Every graft-versus-host disease patient had gastrointestinal disease and got several lines of graft-versus-host disease therapy. Germline lookup yields CDR1 MNHEY and CDR2 SMNVEV (reference sequence). With 7 bases removed from V and 3 bases from J, the gap between germline ends came to 21 bases. CDR3 length equals 17 residues. This TCR was recovered from a male patient aged 35-69 years with steroid-refractory graft-versus-host disease after an allogeneic stem cell transplant. Some of the T cells may derive from the graft donor. The gene calls are TRBV27 and TRBJ2-2, with D tentatively TRBD1 (5 bases). The specimen comprised spleen tissue, sampled at autopsy. The DNA for the CDR3 is TGTGCCAGCACCAATTATCGGATGGACACCCACACCGGGGAGCTGTTTTTT. Protein sequence: CASTNYRMDTHTGELFF.